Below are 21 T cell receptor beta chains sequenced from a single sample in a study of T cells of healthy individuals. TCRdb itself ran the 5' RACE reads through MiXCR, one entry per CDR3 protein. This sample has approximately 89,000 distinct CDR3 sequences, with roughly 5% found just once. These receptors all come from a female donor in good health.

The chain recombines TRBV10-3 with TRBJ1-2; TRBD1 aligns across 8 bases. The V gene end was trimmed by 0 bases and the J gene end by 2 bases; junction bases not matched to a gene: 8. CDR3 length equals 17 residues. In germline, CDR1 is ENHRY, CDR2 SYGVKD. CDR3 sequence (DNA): TGTGCCATCAGTGAGTCCGGATCGGACAGGGTGAACTATGGCTACACCTTC. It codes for CAISESGSDRVNYGYTF.

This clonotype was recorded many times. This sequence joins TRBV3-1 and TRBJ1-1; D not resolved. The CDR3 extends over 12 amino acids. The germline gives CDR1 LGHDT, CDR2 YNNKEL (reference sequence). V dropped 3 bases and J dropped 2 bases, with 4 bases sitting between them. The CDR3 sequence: CASSQRNTEAFF. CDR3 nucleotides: TGTGCCAGCAGCCAGAGAAACACTGAAGCTTTCTTT.

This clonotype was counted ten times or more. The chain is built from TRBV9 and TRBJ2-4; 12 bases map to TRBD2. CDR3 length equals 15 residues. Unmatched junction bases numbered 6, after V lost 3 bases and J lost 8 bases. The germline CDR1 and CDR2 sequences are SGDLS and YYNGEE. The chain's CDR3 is CASSATSGSLDIQYF. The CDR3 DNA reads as TGTGCCAGCAGCGCGACTAGCGGGAGTTTGGACATTCAGTACTTC.

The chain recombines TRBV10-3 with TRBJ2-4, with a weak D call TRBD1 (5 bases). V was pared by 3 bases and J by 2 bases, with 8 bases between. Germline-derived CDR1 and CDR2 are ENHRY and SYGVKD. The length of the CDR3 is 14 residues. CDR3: CAISDRVTKNIQYF. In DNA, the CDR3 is TGTGCCATCAGTGACAGGGTAACCAAAAACATTCAGTACTTC.

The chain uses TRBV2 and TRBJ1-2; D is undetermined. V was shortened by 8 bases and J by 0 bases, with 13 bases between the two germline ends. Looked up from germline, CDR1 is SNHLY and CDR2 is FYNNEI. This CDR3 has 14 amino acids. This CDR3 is CASGAGSTNYGYTF. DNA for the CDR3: TGTGCCAGCGGTGCAGGCTCAACTAACTATGGCTACACCTTC.

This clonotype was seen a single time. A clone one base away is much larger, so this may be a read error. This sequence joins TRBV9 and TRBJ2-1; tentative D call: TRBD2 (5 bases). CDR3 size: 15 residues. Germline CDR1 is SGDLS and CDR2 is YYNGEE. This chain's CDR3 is CPSSSAVSSYNEQFF. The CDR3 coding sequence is TGTCCCAGCAGTTCAGCGGTAAGCTCCTACAATGAGCAGTTCTTC.

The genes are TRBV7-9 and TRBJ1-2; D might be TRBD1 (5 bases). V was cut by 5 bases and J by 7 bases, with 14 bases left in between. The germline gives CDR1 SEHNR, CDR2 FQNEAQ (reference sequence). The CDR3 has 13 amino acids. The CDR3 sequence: CASSQGSGSGYTF. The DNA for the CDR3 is TGTGCCAGCAGCCAGGGATCGGGGAGTGGCTACACCTTC. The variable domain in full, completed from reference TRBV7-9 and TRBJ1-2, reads DTGVSQNPRHKITKRGQNVTFRCDPISEHNRLYWYRQTLGQGPEFLTYFQNEAQLEKSRLLSDRFSAERPKGSFSTLEIQRTEQGDSAMYLCASSQGSGSGYTFGSGTRLTVV.

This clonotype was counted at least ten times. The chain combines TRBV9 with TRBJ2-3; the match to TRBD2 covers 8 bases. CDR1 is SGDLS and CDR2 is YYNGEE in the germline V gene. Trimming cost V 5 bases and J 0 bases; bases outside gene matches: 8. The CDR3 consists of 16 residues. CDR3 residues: CASSDRLASSTDTQYF. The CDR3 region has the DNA TGTGCCAGCAGTGACAGACTAGCGTCTAGCACAGATACGCAGTATTTT.

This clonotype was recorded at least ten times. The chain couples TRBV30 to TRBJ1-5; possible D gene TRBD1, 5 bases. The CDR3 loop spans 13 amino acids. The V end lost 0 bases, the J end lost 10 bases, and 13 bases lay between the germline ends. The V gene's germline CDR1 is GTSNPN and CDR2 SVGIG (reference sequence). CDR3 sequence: CAWSVQPGDPQHF. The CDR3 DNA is TGTGCCTGGAGTGTCCAGCCGGGGGACCCCCAGCATTTT.

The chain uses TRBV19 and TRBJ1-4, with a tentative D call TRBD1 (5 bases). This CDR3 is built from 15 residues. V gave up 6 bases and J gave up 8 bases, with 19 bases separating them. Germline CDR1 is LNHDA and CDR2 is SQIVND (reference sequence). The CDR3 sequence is CASRGFRRAREKLFF. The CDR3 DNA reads TGTGCCAGTAGAGGTTTTCGCAGGGCGCGAGAAAAACTGTTTTTT.

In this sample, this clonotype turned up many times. The CDR3 coding sequence is TGCAGTGCTCGACAGGGTGGTGAGCAGTTCTTC. Amino acids: CSARQGGEQFF. V and J are TRBV20-1 and TRBJ2-1, with 7 bases that match TRBD1. Germline loops: CDR1 DFQATT, CDR2 SNEGSKA (reference sequence). CDR3 length: 11 residues. V was clipped by 5 bases and J by 9 bases; unmatched bases: 4.

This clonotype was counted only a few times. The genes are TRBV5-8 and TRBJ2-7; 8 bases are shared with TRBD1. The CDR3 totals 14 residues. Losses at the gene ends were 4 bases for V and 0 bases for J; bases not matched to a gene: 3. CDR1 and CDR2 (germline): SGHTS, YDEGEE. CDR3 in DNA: TGTGCCAGCAGCCTTCAGGGGGCCTCCTACGAGCAGTACTTC. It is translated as CASSLQGASYEQYF.

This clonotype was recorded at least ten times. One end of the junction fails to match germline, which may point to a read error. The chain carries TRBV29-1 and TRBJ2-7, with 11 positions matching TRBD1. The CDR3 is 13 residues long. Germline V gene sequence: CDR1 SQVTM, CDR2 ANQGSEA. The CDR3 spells CSFEDRGLGEQYF. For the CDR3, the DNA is TGCAGCTTTGAGGACAGGGGGCTGGGCGAGCAGTACTTC.

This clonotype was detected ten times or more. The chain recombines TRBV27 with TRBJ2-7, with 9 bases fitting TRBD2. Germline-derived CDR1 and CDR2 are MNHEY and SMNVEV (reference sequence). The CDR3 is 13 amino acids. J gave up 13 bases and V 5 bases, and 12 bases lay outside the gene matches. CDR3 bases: TGTGCCAGCAGTCCAGGCCCAAGCGGGAGGTCCTACTTC. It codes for CASSPGPSGRSYF.

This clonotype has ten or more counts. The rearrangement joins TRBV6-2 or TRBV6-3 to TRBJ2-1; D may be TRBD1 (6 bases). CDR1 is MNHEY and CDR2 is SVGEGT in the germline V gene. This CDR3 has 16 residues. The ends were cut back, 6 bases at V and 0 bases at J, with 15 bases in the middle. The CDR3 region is CASSSNRDNSYNEQFF. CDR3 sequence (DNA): TGTGCCAGCAGCTCCAACCGGGACAACTCCTACAATGAGCAGTTCTTC.

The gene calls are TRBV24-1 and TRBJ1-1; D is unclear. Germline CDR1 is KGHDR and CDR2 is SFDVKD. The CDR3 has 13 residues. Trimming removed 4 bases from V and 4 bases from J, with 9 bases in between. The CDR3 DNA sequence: TGTGCCACCAGTGACTATAAGGGCACTGAAGCTTTCTTT. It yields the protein CATSDYKGTEAFF.

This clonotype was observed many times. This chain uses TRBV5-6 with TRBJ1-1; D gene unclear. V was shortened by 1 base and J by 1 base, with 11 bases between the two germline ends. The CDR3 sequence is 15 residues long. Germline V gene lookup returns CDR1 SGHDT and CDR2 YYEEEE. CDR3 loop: CASSLNGGWNTEAFF. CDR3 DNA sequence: TGTGCCAGCAGCTTGAATGGAGGGTGGAACACTGAAGCTTTCTTT.

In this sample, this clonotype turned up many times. CDR3 coding DNA: TGCAGCGCCTTGCCGGGGGAAGCCACCTTC. Protein: CSALPGEATF. This chain links TRBV29-1 with TRBJ1-2; D perhaps matches TRBD1 (5 bases). The CDR3 is 10 residues long. Trimming took 7 bases from V and 13 from J, leaving 16 bases between them. Germline CDR1 reads SQVTM; CDR2 reads ANQGSEA.

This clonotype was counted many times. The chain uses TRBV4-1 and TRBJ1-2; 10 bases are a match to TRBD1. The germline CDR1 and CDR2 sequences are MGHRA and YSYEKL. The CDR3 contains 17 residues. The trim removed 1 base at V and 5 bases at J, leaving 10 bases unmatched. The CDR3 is CASSQGRQGARGYGYTF. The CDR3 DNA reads TGCGCCAGCAGCCAAGGAAGACAGGGGGCTAGAGGGTATGGCTACACCTTC.

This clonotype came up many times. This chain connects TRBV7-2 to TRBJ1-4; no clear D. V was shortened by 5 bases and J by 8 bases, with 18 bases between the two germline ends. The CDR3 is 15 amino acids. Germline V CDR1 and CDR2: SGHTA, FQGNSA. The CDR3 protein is CASSHNTYRAEKLFF. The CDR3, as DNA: TGTGCCAGCAGCCACAACACCTATAGGGCGGAAAAACTGTTTTTT. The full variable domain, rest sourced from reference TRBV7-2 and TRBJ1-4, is GAGVSQSPSNKVTEKGKDVELRCDPISGHTALYWYRQSLGQGLEFLIYFQGNSAPDKSGLPSDRFSAERTGGSVSTLTIQRTQQEDSAVYLCASSHNTYRAEKLFFGSGTQLSVL.

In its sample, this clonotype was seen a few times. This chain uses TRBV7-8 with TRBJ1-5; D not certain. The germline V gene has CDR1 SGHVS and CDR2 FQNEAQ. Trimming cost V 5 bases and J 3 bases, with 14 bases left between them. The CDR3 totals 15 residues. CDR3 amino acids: CASSGRRQYNQPQHF. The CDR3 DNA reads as TGTGCCAGCAGCGGTAGGCGGCAGTACAATCAGCCCCAGCATTTT. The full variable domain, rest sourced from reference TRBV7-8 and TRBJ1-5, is GAGVSQSPRYKVAKRGQDVALRCDPISGHVSLFWYQQALGQGPEFLTYFQNEAQLDKSGLPSDRFFAERPEGSVSTLKIQRTQQEDSAVYLCASSGRRQYNQPQHFGDGTRLSIL.